These 12 T cell receptor beta chains share one sample of origin, sequenced in a study of T cells after yellow fever vaccination. TCRdb analysed the 5' RACE reads with MiXCR anew, one entry per CDR3 protein. The sample holds more than 300,000 distinct CDR3 sequences; roughly 10% are singletons and the top ten take 3.3%. The starting material was CD4+ T cells sorted from PBMCs, obtained 45 days after the yellow fever booster vaccination. The receptors here all came from a young man who received the YFV17D yellow fever vaccine.

The J gene is TRBJ1-4, the V gene TRBV11-2, with 9 bases identical to TRBD1. V gave up 4 bases and J gave up 10 bases; unmatched junction bases: 10. The CDR3 contains 15 residues. CDR1 is SGHAT and CDR2 is FQNNGV in the germline V gene. CDR3 sequence reads: CASSSNRGREGKLFF. The CDR3 DNA sequence: TGTGCCAGCAGCTCTAACAGGGGGCGCGAAGGAAAACTGTTTTTT. Drawing the rest from reference TRBV11-2 and TRBJ1-4, the complete variable domain is EAGVAQSPRYKIIEKRQSVAFWCNPISGHATLYWYQQILGQGPKLLIQFQNNGVVDDSQLPKDRFSAERLKGVDSTLKIQPAKLEDSAVYLCASSSNRGREGKLFFGSGTQLSVL.

Only a few counts were recorded for this clonotype. The chain links TRBV18 to TRBJ2-3; D is possibly TRBD2 (6 bases). The CDR3 has 18 residues. Trimming removed 6 bases at V and 0 bases at J, with 22 bases between. In germline, CDR1 is KGHSH, CDR2 LQKENI. The DNA of the CDR3 is TGTGCCAGCTCGTCACGGGCGGGGCAAAGTTCTAGCACAGATACGCAGTATTTT. Amino acids: CASSSRAGQSSSTDTQYF.

This clonotype was detected a few times. The chain recombines TRBV20-1 with TRBJ1-2, with D uncertain. The V and J ends lost 0 bases and 0 bases respectively, with 11 bases between them. Germline V CDR1 and CDR2: DFQATT, SNEGSKA (reference sequence). The CDR3 consists of 15 residues. Here the CDR3 reads CSARDGKKANYGYTF. The CDR3 DNA sequence: TGCAGTGCTAGAGATGGGAAGAAAGCTAACTATGGCTACACCTTC.

The table lists this clonotype with a few counts. The V and J genes are TRBV29-1 and TRBJ1-2, with D possibly TRBD1 on 5 matching bases. The CDR3 is 13 amino acids. Trimming pared 3 bases from V and 3 bases from J, leaving 11 bases between. Germline CDR1 and CDR2: SQVTM and ANQGSEA. The CDR3 region is CSVEGVGHYGYTF. The DNA for the CDR3 is TGCAGCGTTGAGGGGGTGGGCCACTATGGCTACACCTTC.

The V call is TRBV12-3 or TRBV12-4, the J call TRBJ2-2; D call uncertain. The CDR3 runs to 14 residues. Trimming took off 6 bases at V and 4 bases at J, with 12 bases between the two ends. The CDR3 DNA reads as TGTGCCAGCAGGTCCTACAGAGGCACCGGGGAGCTGTTTTTT. Translation: CASRSYRGTGELFF.

This clonotype was seen repeatedly, ten times or more. The rearrangement joins TRBV7-3 to TRBJ2-7; 13 nucleotides agree with TRBD2. Germline loops: CDR1 SGHTA, CDR2 FQGTGA. This CDR3 has 18 residues. With V trimmed by 3 bases and J by 4 bases, 12 bases remained unmatched. DNA of the CDR3: TGTGCCAGCAGCTTTCGCCTCGGGACTAGCGGGGCGACTTACGAGCAGTACGTC. Amino acid sequence: CASSFRLGTSGATYEQYV.

This clonotype was found a few times. This chain uses TRBV12-3 or TRBV12-4 with TRBJ1-3; D not certain. Deletions cut 0 bases from V and 0 bases from J, with 9 bases between. The CDR3 spans 16 residues. The CDR3 nucleotides are TGTGCCAGCAGTTTAGCGCTTGTGAGCTCTGGAAACACCATATATTTT. This sequence encodes CASSLALVSSGNTIYF.

This clonotype was seen more than once but under ten times. CDR3 amino acids: CSARPLGVNNNSPLHF. For the CDR3, the DNA is TGCAGTGCTAGACCCCTCGGGGTGAATAATAATTCACCCCTCCACTTT. V is TRBV20-1 and J is TRBJ1-6; D call uncertain. The germline gives CDR1 DFQATT, CDR2 SNEGSKA (reference sequence). The CDR3 is made up of 16 amino acids. V lost 2 bases and J 5 bases, leaving 16 bases between the germline ends.

This clonotype was seen many times. The CDR3 DNA is TGCAGTGCTAGTAAGGGCCTCACTGAAGCTTTCTTT. Translation: CSASKGLTEAFF. The rearrangement links TRBV20-1 to TRBJ1-1; D is ambiguous. Germline CDR1 DFQATT, CDR2 SNEGSKA (reference sequence). V was cut by 3 bases and J by 4 bases, with 9 bases left in between. There are 12 residues in the CDR3.

The J gene is TRBJ2-1, the V gene TRBV10-3, with 9 bases fitting TRBD1. Germline V CDR1 and CDR2: ENHRY, SYGVKD. The CDR3 is 13 residues long. V shed 10 bases and J 6 bases; nucleotides not matched to a gene: 7. CDR3 in DNA: TGTGCCACCACAAAGGGACAGGGCAATGAGCAGTTCTTC. This translates into CATTKGQGNEQFF.

This clonotype was picked up a small number of times. The chain uses TRBV20-1 and TRBJ1-3; no clear D gene. Looked up from germline, CDR1 is DFQATT and CDR2 is SNEGSKA (reference sequence). This CDR3 contains 15 residues. Trimming removed 0 bases from V and 0 bases from J, with 9 bases in between. CDR3 sequence: CSARDRHSSGNTIYF. CDR3 DNA: TGCAGTGCTAGAGACCGCCATAGCTCTGGAAACACCATATATTTT.

Regarding this clonotype: The junction departs from the called germline gene at one end, perhaps through a read error. The chain recombines TRBV12-3 or TRBV12-4 with TRBJ2-2; D may be TRBD2 (5 bases). This CDR3 has 14 residues. CDR3 sequence: CASSFTQEAGEMFF. The CDR3 region has the DNA TGTGCCAGCAGTTTTACCCAGGAAGCCGGGGAGATGTTTTTT.